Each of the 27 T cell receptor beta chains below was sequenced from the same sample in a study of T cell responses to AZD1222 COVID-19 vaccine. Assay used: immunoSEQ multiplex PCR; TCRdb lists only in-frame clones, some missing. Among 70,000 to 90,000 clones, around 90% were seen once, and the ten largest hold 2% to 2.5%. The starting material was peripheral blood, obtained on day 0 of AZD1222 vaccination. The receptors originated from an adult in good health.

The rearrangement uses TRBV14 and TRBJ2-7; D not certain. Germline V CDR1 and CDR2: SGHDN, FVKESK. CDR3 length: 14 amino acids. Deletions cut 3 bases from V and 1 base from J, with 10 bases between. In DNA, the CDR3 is TGTGCCAGCAGCCATATATACGGGTCCTACGAGCAGTACTTC. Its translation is CASSHIYGSYEQYF.

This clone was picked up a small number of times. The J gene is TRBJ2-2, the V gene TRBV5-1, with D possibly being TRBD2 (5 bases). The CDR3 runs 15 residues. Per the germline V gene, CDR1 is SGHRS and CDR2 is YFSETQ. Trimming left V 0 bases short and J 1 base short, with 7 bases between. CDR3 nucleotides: TGCGCCAGCAGCTTGGGCGCGGGGAACACCGGGGAGCTGTTTTTT. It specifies CASSLGAGNTGELFF.

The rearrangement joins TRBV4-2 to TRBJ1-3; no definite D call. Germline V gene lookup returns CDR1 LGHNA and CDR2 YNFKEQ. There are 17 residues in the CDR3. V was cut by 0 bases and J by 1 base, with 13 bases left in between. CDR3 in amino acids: CASSQDSVTESGNTIYF. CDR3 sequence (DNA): TGTGCCAGCAGCCAAGATAGTGTTACAGAATCTGGAAACACCATATATTTT.

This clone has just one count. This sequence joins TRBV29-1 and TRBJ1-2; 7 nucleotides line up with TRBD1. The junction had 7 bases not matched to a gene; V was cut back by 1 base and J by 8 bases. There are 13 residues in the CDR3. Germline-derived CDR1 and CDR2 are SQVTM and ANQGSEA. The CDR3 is CSVEGGGAGGYTF. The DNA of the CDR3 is TGCAGCGTTGAAGGAGGGGGCGCGGGAGGCTACACCTTC.

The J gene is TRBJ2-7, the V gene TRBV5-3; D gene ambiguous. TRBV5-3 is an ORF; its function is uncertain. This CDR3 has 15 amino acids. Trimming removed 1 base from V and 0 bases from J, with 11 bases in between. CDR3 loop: CARSLWRYSSYEQYF. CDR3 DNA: TGTGCCAGAAGCTTGTGGCGGTACAGCTCCTACGAGCAGTACTTC.

DNA for the CDR3: TGTGCCAGCAGTGAATTTGGTATTGGAAACACCATATATTTT. This gives the protein CASSEFGIGNTIYF. This chain connects TRBV25-1 to TRBJ1-3; D gene unclear. The germline V gene encodes CDR1 MGHDK and CDR2 SYGVNS. This CDR3 comprises 14 residues. With 1 base removed from V and 3 bases from J, the gap between germline ends came to 7 bases.

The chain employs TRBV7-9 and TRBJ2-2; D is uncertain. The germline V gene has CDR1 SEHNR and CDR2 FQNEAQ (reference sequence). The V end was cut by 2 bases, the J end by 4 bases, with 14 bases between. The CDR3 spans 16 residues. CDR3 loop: CASSLRAGSITGELFF. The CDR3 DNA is TGTGCCAGCAGCTTAAGGGCAGGAAGTATCACCGGGGAGCTGTTTTTT.

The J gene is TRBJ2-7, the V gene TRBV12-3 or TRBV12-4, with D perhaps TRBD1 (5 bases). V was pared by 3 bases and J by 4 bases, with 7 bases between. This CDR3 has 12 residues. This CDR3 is CASSFQGYEQYF. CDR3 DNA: TGTGCCAGCAGTTTTCAGGGTTACGAGCAGTACTTC.

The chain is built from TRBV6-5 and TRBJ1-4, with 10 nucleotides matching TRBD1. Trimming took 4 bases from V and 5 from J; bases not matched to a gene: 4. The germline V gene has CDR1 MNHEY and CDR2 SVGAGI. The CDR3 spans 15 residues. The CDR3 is CASSSDRGRNEKLFF. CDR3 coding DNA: TGTGCCAGCAGTTCCGACAGGGGGCGGAATGAAAAACTGTTTTTT.

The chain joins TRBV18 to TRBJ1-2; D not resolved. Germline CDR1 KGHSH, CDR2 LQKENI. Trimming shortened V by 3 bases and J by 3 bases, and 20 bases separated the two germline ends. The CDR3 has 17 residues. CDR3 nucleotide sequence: TGTGCCAGCTCACCTCCGGGGAGGGTGAAGGTGCACTATGGCTACACCTTC. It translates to CASSPPGRVKVHYGYTF.

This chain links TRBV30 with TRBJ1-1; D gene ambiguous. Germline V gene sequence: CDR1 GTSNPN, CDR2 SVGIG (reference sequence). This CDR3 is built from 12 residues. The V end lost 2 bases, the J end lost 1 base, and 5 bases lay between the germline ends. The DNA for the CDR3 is TGTGCCTGGAGTCGGACGAACACTGAAGCTTTCTTT. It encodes CAWSRTNTEAFF. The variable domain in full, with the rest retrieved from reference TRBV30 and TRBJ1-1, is SQTIHQWPATLVQPVGSPLSLECTVEGTSNPNLYWYRQAAGRGLQLLFYSVGIGQISSEVPQNLSASRPQDRQFILSSKKLLLSDSGFYLCAWSRTNTEAFFGQGTRLTVV.

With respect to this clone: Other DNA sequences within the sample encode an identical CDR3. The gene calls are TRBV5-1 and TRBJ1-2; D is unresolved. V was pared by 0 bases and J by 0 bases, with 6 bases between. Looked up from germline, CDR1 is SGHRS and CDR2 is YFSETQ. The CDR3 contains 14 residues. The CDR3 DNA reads TGCGCCAGCAGCTTGGAATCGCCTAACTATGGCTACACCTTC. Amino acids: CASSLESPNYGYTF.

CDR3 region: CASSYKADSYNEQFF. In nucleotides, the CDR3 is TGTGCCAGCAGTTACAAGGCAGACTCCTACAATGAGCAGTTCTTC. This chain uses TRBV6-6 with TRBJ2-1; D gene unclear. V shed 2 bases and J shed 0 bases, with 8 bases lying between them. The CDR3 covers 15 residues. Germline CDR1 reads MNHNY; CDR2 reads SVGAGI (reference sequence).

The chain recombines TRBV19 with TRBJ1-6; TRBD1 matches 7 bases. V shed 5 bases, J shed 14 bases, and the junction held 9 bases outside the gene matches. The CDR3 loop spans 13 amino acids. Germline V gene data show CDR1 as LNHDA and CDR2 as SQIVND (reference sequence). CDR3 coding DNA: TGTGCCAGTAGTTACAGGGGTGAAGCGGCCCTCCACTTT. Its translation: CASSYRGEAALHF.

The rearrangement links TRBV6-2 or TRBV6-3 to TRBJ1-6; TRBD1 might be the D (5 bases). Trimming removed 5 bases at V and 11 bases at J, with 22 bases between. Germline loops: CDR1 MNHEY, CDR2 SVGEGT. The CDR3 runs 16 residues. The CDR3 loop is CASSPSLGRKLPPLHF. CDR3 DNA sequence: TGTGCCAGCAGTCCCTCCCTGGGACGGAAATTACCACCCCTCCACTTT.

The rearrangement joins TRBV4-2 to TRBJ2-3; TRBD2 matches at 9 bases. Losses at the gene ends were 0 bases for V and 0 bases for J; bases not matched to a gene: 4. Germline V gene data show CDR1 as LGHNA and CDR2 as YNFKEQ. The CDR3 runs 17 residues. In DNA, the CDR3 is TGTGCCAGCAGCCAAGAATGGAGCGGGGGGAGCACAGATACGCAGTATTTT. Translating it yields CASSQEWSGGSTDTQYF.

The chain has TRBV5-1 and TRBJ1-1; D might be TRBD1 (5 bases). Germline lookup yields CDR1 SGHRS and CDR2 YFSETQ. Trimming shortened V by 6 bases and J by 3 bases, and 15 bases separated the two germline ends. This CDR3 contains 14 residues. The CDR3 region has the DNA TGCGCCAGCACCCCGCAGCCGGGGGACACTGAAGCTTTCTTT. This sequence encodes CASTPQPGDTEAFF. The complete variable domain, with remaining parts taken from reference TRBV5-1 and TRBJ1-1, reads KAGVTQTPRYLIKTRGQQVTLSCSPISGHRSVSWYQQTPGQGLQFLFEYFSETQRNKGNFPGRFSGRQFSNSRSEMNVSTLELGDSALYLCASTPQPGDTEAFFGQGTRLTVV.

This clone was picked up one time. The CDR3 loop reads CASSLVDSKAFF. The CDR3 nucleotides read TGTGCCAGCAGCCTAGTGGACAGCAAAGCTTTCTTT. The chain couples TRBV11-2 to TRBJ1-1, with D tentatively TRBD1 (6 bases). The V end lost 5 bases, the J end lost 9 bases, and 13 bases lay between the germline ends. There are 12 residues in the CDR3. Germline V gene data show CDR1 as SGHAT and CDR2 as FQNNGV.

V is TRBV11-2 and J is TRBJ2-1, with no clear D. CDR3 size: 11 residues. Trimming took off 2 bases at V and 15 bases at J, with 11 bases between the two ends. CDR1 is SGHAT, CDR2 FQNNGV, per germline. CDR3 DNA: TGTGCCAGCAGCTTAAACCCAATAGTGTTCTTC. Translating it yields CASSLNPIVFF.

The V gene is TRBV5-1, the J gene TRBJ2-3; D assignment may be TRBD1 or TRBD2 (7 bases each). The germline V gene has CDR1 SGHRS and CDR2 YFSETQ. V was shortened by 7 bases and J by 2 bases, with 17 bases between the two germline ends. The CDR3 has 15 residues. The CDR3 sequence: CASRRGDSFTDTQYF. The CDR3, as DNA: TGCGCCAGCCGTCGGGGGGACAGCTTCACAGATACGCAGTATTTT.

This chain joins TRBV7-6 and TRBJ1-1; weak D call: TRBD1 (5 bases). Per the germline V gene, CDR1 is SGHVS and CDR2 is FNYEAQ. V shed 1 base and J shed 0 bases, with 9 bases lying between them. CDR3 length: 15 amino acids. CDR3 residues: CASSLERGLNTEAFF. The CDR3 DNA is TGTGCCAGCAGCTTAGAAAGGGGCTTGAACACTGAAGCTTTCTTT.

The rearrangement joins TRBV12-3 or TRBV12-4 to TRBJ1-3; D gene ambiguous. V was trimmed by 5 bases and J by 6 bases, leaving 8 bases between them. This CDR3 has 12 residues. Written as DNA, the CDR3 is TGTGCCAGCAGTCGCCAGATAAACACCATATATTTT. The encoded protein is CASSRQINTIYF.

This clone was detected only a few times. The chain's CDR3 is CASSPLTKEKLFF. The CDR3 DNA follows: TGTGCCAGCTCACCTCTCACGAAAGAAAAACTGTTTTTT. The chain is built from TRBV18 and TRBJ1-4; D unresolved. The germline V gene has CDR1 KGHSH and CDR2 LQKENI. The CDR3 has 13 amino acids. Trimming cost V 3 bases and J 8 bases, with 10 bases left between them. Looking up the rest from reference TRBV18 and TRBJ1-4 gives the full variable domain: NAGVMQNPRHLVRRRGQEARLRCSPMKGHSHVYWYRQLPEEGLKFMVYLQKENIIDESGMPKERFSAEFPKEGPSILRIQQVVRGDSAAYFCASSPLTKEKLFFGSGTQLSVL.

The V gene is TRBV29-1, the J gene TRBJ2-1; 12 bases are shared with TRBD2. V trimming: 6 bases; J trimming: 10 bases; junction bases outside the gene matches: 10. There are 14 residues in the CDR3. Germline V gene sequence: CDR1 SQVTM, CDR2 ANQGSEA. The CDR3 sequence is CSVAPSGGAREQFF. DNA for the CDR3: TGCAGCGTCGCTCCTAGCGGGGGGGCTCGGGAGCAGTTCTTC.

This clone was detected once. The CDR3 DNA follows: TGTGCCAGCAGCCAAGCGGGCGGAACGGGGCGCAATGAGCAGTTCTTC. Its translation: CASSQAGGTGRNEQFF. The chain couples TRBV4-2 to TRBJ2-1; the D call may be TRBD1 or TRBD2 (5 bases each). V lost 1 base and J 6 bases, leaving 16 bases between the germline ends. Per germline, CDR1 LGHNA and CDR2 YNFKEQ. The CDR3 sequence is 16 residues long.

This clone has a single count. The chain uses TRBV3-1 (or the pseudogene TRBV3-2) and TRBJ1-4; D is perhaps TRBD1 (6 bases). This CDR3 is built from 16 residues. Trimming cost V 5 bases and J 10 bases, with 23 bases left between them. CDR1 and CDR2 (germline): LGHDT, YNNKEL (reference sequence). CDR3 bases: TGTGCCAGCAGCTTTGCCCGGGACACTTGGGGGGGAAAACTGTTTTTT. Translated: CASSFARDTWGGKLFF.

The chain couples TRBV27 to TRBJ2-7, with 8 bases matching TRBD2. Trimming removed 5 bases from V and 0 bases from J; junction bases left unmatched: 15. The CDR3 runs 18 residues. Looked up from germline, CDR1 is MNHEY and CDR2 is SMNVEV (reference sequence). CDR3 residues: CASSPRPRLARSSYEQYF. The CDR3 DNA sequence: TGTGCCAGCAGTCCACGACCGAGACTAGCGCGAAGCTCCTACGAGCAGTACTTC.